The present T cell receptor beta chain was sequenced within a study of T-cell reconstitution after alpha-beta-depleted transplantation in children. Library preparation (for TCRbeta) was performed with unique molecular identifiers. TCRdb fed the PCR reads into MiXCR, producing one record per CDR3 protein. The data show more than 85,000 distinct CDR3 sequences, with about a tenth seen just once and 8% held by the top ten. Germline lookup yields CDR1 SGDLS and CDR2 YYNGEE. The CDR3 spans 14 residues. The V and J ends lost 2 bases and 9 bases respectively, with 12 bases between them. This clonotype was recorded many times.

This chain uses TRBV9 with TRBJ1-6; the D is unclear. The TCR was taken from a human donor who donated a stem cell graft to a child with acute lymphoblastic leukemia. This material consisted of PBMCs from the stem cell graft donor, taken from the stem cell graft. Here the CDR3 reads CASSVEVTSSPLHF. The CDR3 DNA reads TGTGCCAGCAGCGTCGAAGTCACGAGTTCACCCCTCCACTTT.